Each of the 25 T cell receptor beta chains below was sequenced from the same sample in a study of blood T cells in healthy people across ages. Using a J-beta primer mix together with a sample-barcoded 5' primer, a second PCR was run for roughly 6 to 11 cycles. MiXCR was run by TCRdb on the 5' RACE reads, yielding one entry per CDR3 protein. The sample lists some 1,500,000 distinct CDR3 sequences, around 40% seen once, with about 3.8% in the top ten. Sequencing input: blood. These receptors came from a woman in her late teens or twenties in good health.

This clonotype was seen only a few times. This chain uses TRBV28 with TRBJ1-5; D is unresolved. The V and J ends lost 7 bases and 3 bases respectively, with 13 bases between them. Germline lookup yields CDR1 MDHEN and CDR2 SYDVKM. The CDR3 covers 14 residues. The chain's CDR3 is CASTPVGHNQPQHF. The CDR3 DNA is TGTGCCAGCACCCCGGTTGGCCACAATCAGCCCCAGCATTTT. Full variable domain (outside the CDR3, taken from reference TRBV28 and TRBJ1-5): DVKVTQSSRYLVKRTGEKVFLECVQDMDHENMFWYRQDPGLGLRLIYFSYDVKMKEKGDIPEGYSVSREKKERFSLILESASTNQTSMYLCASTPVGHNQPQHFGDGTRLSIL.

This sequence joins TRBV5-5 and TRBJ2-5; 9 nucleotides match TRBD1. V lost 4 bases, J lost 11 bases, and 18 bases stayed unmatched. Germline values: CDR1 SGHKS, CDR2 YYEKEE (reference sequence). CDR3 size: 16 residues. CDR3 protein: CASSTVTGTGSGEQYF. The CDR3 DNA reads as TGTGCCAGCAGCACCGTCACCGGGACAGGGTCGGGGGAGCAGTACTTC.

This clonotype has only a few counts. J is TRBJ2-1 and V is TRBV7-2, with D maybe TRBD1 (6 bases). The CDR3 totals 16 residues. V lost 1 base to trimming and J lost 6 bases, with 16 bases between them. Germline CDR1 is SGHTA and CDR2 is FQGNSA. CDR3 coding DNA: TGTGCCAGCAGCTTAGGTATCTACAGGGCCGCCAATGAGCAGTTCTTC. It encodes CASSLGIYRAANEQFF.

This clonotype was detected a few times. This chain uses TRBV7-9 with TRBJ1-5, with D hard to call. The CDR3 covers 15 residues. The V end lost 1 base, the J end lost 4 bases, and 11 bases lay between the germline ends. The germline CDR1 and CDR2 sequences are SEHNR and FQNEAQ (reference sequence). The CDR3, as DNA: TGTGCCAGCAGCTTAGGGTCCCCTAGTAATCAGCCCCAGCATTTT. This sequence encodes CASSLGSPSNQPQHF.

This clonotype was observed a few times. The chain has TRBV20-1 and TRBJ2-1, with 7 positions matching TRBD1. Trimming took 5 bases from V and 3 from J; bases not matched to a gene: 7. The germline V gene has CDR1 DFQATT and CDR2 SNEGSKA (reference sequence). The CDR3 sequence is 14 residues long. CDR3 in amino acids: CSAEQGIHYNEQFF. As DNA, the CDR3 is TGCAGTGCTGAACAGGGGATACACTACAATGAGCAGTTCTTC.

CDR3 amino acids: CASSFPSGRTDTQYF. The CDR3 DNA reads as TGTGCCAGCAGTTTCCCTAGCGGGAGAACAGATACGCAGTATTTT. This chain joins TRBV12-3 or TRBV12-4 and TRBJ2-3, with 10 bases fitting TRBD2. V shed 3 bases, J shed 3 bases, and the junction held 3 bases outside the gene matches. The CDR3 extends over 15 amino acids.

This clonotype was observed a handful of times. The CDR3 DNA reads TGTGCCAGCAGCTTAGTAAGTGGAGATACGCAGTATTTT. Amino acids: CASSLVSGDTQYF. J is TRBJ2-3 and V is TRBV7-2; no clear D. CDR1 and CDR2 (germline): SGHTA, FQGNSA. V was clipped by 1 base and J by 5 bases, with 7 bases between them. This CDR3 contains 13 residues. The whole variable domain, filled in from reference TRBV7-2 and TRBJ2-3, reads GAGVSQSPSNKVTEKGKDVELRCDPISGHTALYWYRQSLGQGLEFLIYFQGNSAPDKSGLPSDRFSAERTGGSVSTLTIQRTQQEDSAVYLCASSLVSGDTQYFGPGTRLTVL.

This chain's CDR3 is CSAQMTGMDGYTF. The CDR3 nucleotides read TGCAGTGCTCAAATGACAGGGATGGATGGCTACACCTTC. This chain uses TRBV20-1 with TRBJ1-2, with 7 positions matching TRBD1. The V gene end was trimmed by 5 bases and the J gene end by 6 bases; junction bases not matched to a gene: 9. The CDR3 length is 13 residues. CDR1 DFQATT and CDR2 SNEGSKA come from the germline V gene (reference sequence).

The V and J genes are TRBV3-1 and TRBJ2-1; D may match TRBD1 or TRBD2 (5 bases each). Trimming stripped 2 bases from V and 8 bases from J, with 19 bases between. Per germline, CDR1 LGHDT and CDR2 YNNKEL (reference sequence). The CDR3 is 16 amino acids. The CDR3 DNA sequence: TGTGCCAGCAGCCAACTAGTATTAGAGGGGCGGGATGAGCAGTTCTTC. Its protein product is CASSQLVLEGRDEQFF.

The chain is built from TRBV11-2 and TRBJ2-3; D not certain. Trimming removed 1 base from V and 6 bases from J, with 14 bases in between. Germline CDR1 is SGHAT and CDR2 is FQNNGV. This CDR3 spans 15 amino acids. CDR3 sequence (DNA): TGTGCCAGCAGCTTAGGATCCCTTCTTTGGGATACGCAGTATTTT. This translates into CASSLGSLLWDTQYF.

The chain uses TRBV12-5 and TRBJ2-3; D possibly corresponds to TRBD1 (6 bases). The germline V gene encodes CDR1 LGHNT and CDR2 FRNRAP. This CDR3 has 14 residues. The V gene lost 2 bases and the J gene lost 8 bases, with 14 bases spanning the gap. Here the CDR3 reads CASGLLGGLVTQYF. The CDR3 DNA follows: TGTGCTAGTGGTTTGCTTGGGGGCCTAGTTACGCAGTATTTT.

In its sample, this clonotype was seen a few times. CDR3 nucleotides: TGTGCCAGCAGCGGAGGGAGGGACAGCAAGTCCCAATATTACAATGAGCAGTACTTC. It specifies CASSGGRDSKSQYYNEQYF. This chain connects TRBV9 to TRBJ2-5, with D perhaps matching TRBD1 or TRBD2 (7 bases each). This CDR3 region has 19 residues. From germline, CDR1 is SGDLS and CDR2 YYNGEE. The germline V and J ends were trimmed by 3 bases and 11 bases, with 35 bases remaining between them.

In its sample, this clonotype was seen a few times. V is TRBV10-3 and J is TRBJ2-5, with 9 bases that match TRBD2. The CDR3 covers 16 residues. V lost 3 bases to trimming and J lost 11 bases; unmatched junction nucleotides: 16. The germline V gene has CDR1 ENHRY and CDR2 SYGVKD. CDR3 in amino acids: CAISEQSTSGKDEQYF. CDR3 bases: TGTGCCATCAGTGAACAATCGACTAGCGGTAAAGATGAGCAGTACTTC.

V gene TRBV6-5 combines with J gene TRBJ2-1; D remains unclear. The V end was cut by 2 bases, the J end by 6 bases, with 11 bases between. CDR3 length equals 14 residues. Germline V gene lookup returns CDR1 MNHEY and CDR2 SVGAGI. CDR3 bases: TGTGCCAGCAGTTACCGGCGCCAGTTCAATGAGCAGTTCTTC. It encodes CASSYRRQFNEQFF.

This clonotype has a handful of counts. V and J are TRBV2 and TRBJ2-1, with 11 bases identical to TRBD2. The CDR3 covers 16 residues. The V segment lost 6 bases and the J segment 5 bases; nucleotides outside the gene matches: 9. Germline V gene sequence: CDR1 SNHLY, CDR2 FYNNEI. The CDR3, as DNA: TGTGCCAGCAGCGCTCCGGGACTAGCGGCGGACAATGAGCAGTTCTTC. Its translation: CASSAPGLAADNEQFF.

This clonotype occurred a few times. V gene TRBV11-3 combines with J gene TRBJ1-1, with no clear D. With 5 bases removed from V and 1 base from J, the gap between germline ends came to 8 bases. The germline V gene has CDR1 SGHNT and CDR2 YENEEA. The CDR3 length is 13 residues. CDR3 nucleotides: TGTGCCAGCAGCCGGGCCTGGAACACTGAAGCTTTCTTT. Translated: CASSRAWNTEAFF.

This chain connects TRBV4-3 to TRBJ2-2; the D is unclear. V was cut by 3 bases and J by 6 bases, with 20 bases left in between. The CDR3 runs 17 residues. CDR1 and CDR2 from the germline V gene are LGHNA and YSLEER. CDR3 residues: CASSHNSPNQWPGELFF. The CDR3 DNA is TGCGCCAGCAGCCACAACTCCCCTAATCAGTGGCCCGGGGAGCTGTTTTTT.

The chain is built from TRBV6-2 or TRBV6-3 and TRBJ2-1; D perhaps matches TRBD1 (5 bases). V shed 6 bases and J shed 2 bases, with 11 bases lying between them. The V gene's germline CDR1 is MNHEY and CDR2 SVGEGT. The CDR3 consists of 14 residues. For the CDR3, the DNA is TGTGCCAGCAGAGGGGTTCGGCCCTACAATGAGCAGTTCTTC. Amino acid sequence: CASRGVRPYNEQFF.

The rearrangement joins TRBV24-1 to TRBJ2-7; 12 nucleotides line up with TRBD1. The CDR3 length is 15 residues. CDR1 and CDR2 from the germline V gene are KGHDR and SFDVKD. Trimming removed 3 bases from V and 5 bases from J; junction bases left unmatched: 4. The CDR3 here is CATSDPGQGAHEQYF. The DNA for the CDR3 is TGTGCCACCAGTGATCCGGGACAGGGGGCCCACGAGCAGTACTTC.

This rearrangement joins TRBV20-1 to TRBJ2-7; tentatively, D is TRBD1 (6 bases). Germline CDR1 and CDR2: DFQATT and SNEGSKA (reference sequence). CDR3 length: 15 residues. The germline V and J ends were trimmed by 3 bases and 0 bases, with 15 bases remaining between them. CDR3 sequence: CSASVDSPISYEQYF. CDR3 nucleotides: TGCAGTGCTAGCGTGGACAGCCCCATCTCCTACGAGCAGTACTTC.

This clonotype was picked up many times. V gene TRBV29-1 combines with J gene TRBJ2-7, with 7 nucleotides matching TRBD2. V lost 1 base to trimming and J lost 0 bases; unmatched junction nucleotides: 6. Looked up from germline, CDR1 is SQVTM and CDR2 is ANQGSEA. The CDR3 length is 15 residues. DNA of the CDR3: TGCAGCGTTGAAGGGCAAGCGGGGATCTCCTACGAGCAGTACTTC. Its protein is CSVEGQAGISYEQYF.

V and J are TRBV6-6 and TRBJ2-7; 7 bases match TRBD1. Trimming removed 10 bases from V and 3 bases from J; junction bases left unmatched: 6. Germline values: CDR1 MNHNY, CDR2 SVGAGI (reference sequence). This CDR3 spans 12 amino acids. The CDR3 spells CATGDSVYEQYF. The DNA for the CDR3 is TGTGCCACCGGGGACAGCGTCTACGAGCAGTACTTC.

A few counts support this clonotype. The CDR3 spells CSAQSGLSNQPQHF. The CDR3 bases are TGCAGTGCCCAATCTGGGTTAAGCAATCAGCCCCAGCATTTT. The V call is TRBV20-1, the J call TRBJ1-5, with D uncertain. Trimming cost V 6 bases and J 1 base, with 13 bases left between them. In germline, CDR1 is DFQATT, CDR2 SNEGSKA (reference sequence). The CDR3 has 14 amino acids.

The rearrangement uses TRBV6-5 and TRBJ2-5; D perhaps matches TRBD2 (6 bases). Trimming took off 4 bases at V and 11 bases at J, with 23 bases between the two ends. CDR3 length: 15 residues. Germline CDR1 reads MNHEY; CDR2 reads SVGAGI. The CDR3 DNA sequence: TGTGCCAGCAGTTCCCGGGACGGGGGATCTCAAGAGCAGTACTTC. This translates into CASSSRDGGSQEQYF.

This clonotype has a handful of counts. The gene calls are TRBV7-3 and TRBJ2-3; 7 nucleotides align to TRBD2. The V segment lost 1 base and the J segment 4 bases; nucleotides outside the gene matches: 5. CDR3 size: 15 residues. Germline-derived CDR1 and CDR2 are SGHTA and FQGTGA. The CDR3 nucleotides are TGTGCCAGCAGCTTAATCGCGGGAGTTGCAGATACGCAGTATTTT. Translating it yields CASSLIAGVADTQYF.